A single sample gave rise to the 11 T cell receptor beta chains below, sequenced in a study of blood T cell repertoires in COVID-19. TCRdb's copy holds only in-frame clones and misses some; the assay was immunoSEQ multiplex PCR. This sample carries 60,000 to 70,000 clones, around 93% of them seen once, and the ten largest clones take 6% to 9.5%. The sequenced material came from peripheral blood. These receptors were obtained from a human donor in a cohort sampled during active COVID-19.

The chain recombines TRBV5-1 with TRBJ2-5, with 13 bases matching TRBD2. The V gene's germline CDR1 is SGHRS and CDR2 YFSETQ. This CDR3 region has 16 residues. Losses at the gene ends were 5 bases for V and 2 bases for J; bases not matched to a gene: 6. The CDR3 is CASRLTSGGPQETQYF. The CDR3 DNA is TGCGCCAGCAGACTGACTAGCGGGGGGCCACAAGAGACCCAGTACTTC.

This chain's CDR3 is CASRLTSGGLYEQFF. For the CDR3, the DNA is TGTGCCAGCAGACTTACTAGCGGGGGGCTCTATGAGCAGTTCTTC. This chain uses TRBV27 with TRBJ2-1; 12 bases are a match to TRBD2. V was clipped by 6 bases and J by 8 bases; unmatched bases: 8. The CDR3 consists of 15 residues. Germline assignment: CDR1 MNHEY and CDR2 SMNVEV (reference sequence).

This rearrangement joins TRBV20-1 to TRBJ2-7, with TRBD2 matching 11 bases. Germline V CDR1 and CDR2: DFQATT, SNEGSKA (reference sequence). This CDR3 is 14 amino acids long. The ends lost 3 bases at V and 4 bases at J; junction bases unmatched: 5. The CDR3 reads CSASSGRAGYEQYF. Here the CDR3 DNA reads TGCAGTGCTAGTAGCGGGAGGGCCGGGTACGAGCAGTACTTC.

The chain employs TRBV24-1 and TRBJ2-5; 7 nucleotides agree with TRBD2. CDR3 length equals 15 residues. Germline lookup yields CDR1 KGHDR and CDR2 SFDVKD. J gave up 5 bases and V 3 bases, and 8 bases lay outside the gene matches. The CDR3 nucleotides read TGTGCCACCAGTGATCGCGGGGGAAATGGGGAGACCCAGTACTTC. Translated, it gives CATSDRGGNGETQYF.

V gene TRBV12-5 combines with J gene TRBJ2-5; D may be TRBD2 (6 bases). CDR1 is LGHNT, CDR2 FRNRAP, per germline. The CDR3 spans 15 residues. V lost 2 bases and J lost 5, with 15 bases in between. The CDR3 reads CASGLPTDGRETQYF. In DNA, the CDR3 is TGTGCTAGTGGTTTGCCCACCGATGGGAGGGAGACCCAGTACTTC.

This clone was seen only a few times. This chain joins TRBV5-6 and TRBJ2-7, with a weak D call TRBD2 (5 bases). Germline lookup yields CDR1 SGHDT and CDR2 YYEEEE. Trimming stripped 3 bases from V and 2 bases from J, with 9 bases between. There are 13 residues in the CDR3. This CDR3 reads CASSSGLAYEQYF. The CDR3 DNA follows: TGTGCCAGCAGCTCCGGACTCGCCTACGAGCAGTACTTC.

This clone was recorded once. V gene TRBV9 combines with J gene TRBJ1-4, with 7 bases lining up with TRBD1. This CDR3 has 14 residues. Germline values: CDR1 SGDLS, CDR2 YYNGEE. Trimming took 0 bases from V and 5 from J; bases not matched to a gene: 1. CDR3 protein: CASSVVDRNEKLFF. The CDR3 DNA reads TGTGCCAGCAGCGTAGTGGACAGGAATGAAAAACTGTTTTTT.

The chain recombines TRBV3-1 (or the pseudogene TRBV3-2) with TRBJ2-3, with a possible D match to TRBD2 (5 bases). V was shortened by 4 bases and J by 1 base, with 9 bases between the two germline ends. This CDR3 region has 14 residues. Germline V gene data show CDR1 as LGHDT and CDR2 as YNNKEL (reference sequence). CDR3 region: CASSPGLGTDTQYF. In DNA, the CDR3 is TGTGCCAGCAGCCCTGGACTGGGCACAGATACGCAGTATTTT.

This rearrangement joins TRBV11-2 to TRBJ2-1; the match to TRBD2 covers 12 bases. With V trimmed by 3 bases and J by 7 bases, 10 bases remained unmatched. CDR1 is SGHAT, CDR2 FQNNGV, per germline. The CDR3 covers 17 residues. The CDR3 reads CASSLDELAGGANEQFF. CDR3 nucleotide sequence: TGTGCCAGCAGCTTGGACGAACTAGCGGGGGGAGCAAATGAGCAGTTCTTC. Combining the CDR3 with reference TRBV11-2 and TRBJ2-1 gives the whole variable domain EAGVAQSPRYKIIEKRQSVAFWCNPISGHATLYWYQQILGQGPKLLIQFQNNGVVDDSQLPKDRFSAERLKGVDSTLKIQPAKLEDSAVYLCASSLDELAGGANEQFFGPGTRLTVL.

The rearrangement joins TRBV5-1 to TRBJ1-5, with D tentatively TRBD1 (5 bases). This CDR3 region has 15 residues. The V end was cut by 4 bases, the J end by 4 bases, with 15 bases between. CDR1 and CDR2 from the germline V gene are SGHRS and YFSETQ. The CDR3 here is CASSPGGGGNQPQHF. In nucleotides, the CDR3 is TGCGCCAGCAGCCCGGGCGGGGGAGGTAATCAGCCCCAGCATTTT. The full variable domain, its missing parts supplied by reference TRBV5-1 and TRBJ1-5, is KAGVTQTPRYLIKTRGQQVTLSCSPISGHRSVSWYQQTPGQGLQFLFEYFSETQRNKGNFPGRFSGRQFSNSRSEMNVSTLELGDSALYLCASSPGGGGNQPQHFGDGTRLSIL.

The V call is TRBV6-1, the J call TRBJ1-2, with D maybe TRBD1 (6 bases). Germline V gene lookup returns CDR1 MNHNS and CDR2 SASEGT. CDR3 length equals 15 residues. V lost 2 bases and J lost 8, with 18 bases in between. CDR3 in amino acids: CASSEPPTGINGYTF. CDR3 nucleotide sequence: TGTGCCAGCAGTGAACCCCCTACAGGGATTAACGGCTACACCTTC.